The 30 T cell receptor beta chains given below trace back to one sample, sequenced in a study of blood T cells in healthy people across ages. Combining a sample-barcoded 5' primer with a J-beta primer mix, a second PCR ran for about 6 to 11 cycles. TCRdb re-derived calls from the 5' RACE reads in MiXCR, one entry per CDR3 protein. Of around 900,000 distinct CDR3 sequences listed, roughly half are singletons. The sample consisted of blood. The receptors shown here come from a woman between 55 and 75 years old in good health.

The chain is built from TRBV5-1 and TRBJ2-3, with TRBD2 identical over 9 bases. V lost 0 bases to trimming and J lost 4 bases; unmatched junction nucleotides: 9. The CDR3 is 17 residues long. Germline-derived CDR1 and CDR2 are SGHRS and YFSETQ. The CDR3 loop reads CASSLGGRARSADTQYF. CDR3 nucleotides: TGCGCCAGCAGCTTGGGCGGGAGGGCCCGAAGCGCAGATACGCAGTATTTT.

In its sample, this clonotype was seen a few times. This sequence joins TRBV20-1 and TRBJ1-6, with D possibly TRBD1 on 5 matching bases. This CDR3 region has 15 residues. The V gene's germline CDR1 is DFQATT and CDR2 SNEGSKA (reference sequence). V lost 0 bases to trimming and J lost 9 bases, with 15 bases between them. In DNA form, the CDR3 reads TGCAGTGCTAGAGAAACGGGGCAGGGTGGTTCACCCCTCCACTTT. This encodes CSARETGQGGSPLHF.

This clonotype was observed a few times. The chain links TRBV29-1 to TRBJ2-7; possibly TRBD2 for D (5 bases). CDR3 length equals 16 residues. With 5 bases removed from V and 2 bases from J, the gap between germline ends came to 22 bases. In germline, CDR1 is SQVTM, CDR2 ANQGSEA. CDR3 nucleotide sequence: TGCAGCGTTTCCCCCCCACAAGGGAGAGCACCCTACGAGCAGTACTTC. Protein: CSVSPPQGRAPYEQYF.

This chain uses TRBV7-9 with TRBJ2-7; the D is unclear. The V and J ends lost 4 bases and 6 bases respectively, with 16 bases between them. Germline assignment: CDR1 SEHNR and CDR2 FQNEAQ (reference sequence). CDR3 size: 14 residues. CDR3 sequence reads: CASSSPRSNFEQYF. In DNA form, the CDR3 reads TGTGCCAGCAGCTCTCCGCGGAGTAACTTCGAGCAGTACTTC. The whole variable domain, filled in from reference TRBV7-9 and TRBJ2-7, reads DTGVSQNPRHKITKRGQNVTFRCDPISEHNRLYWYRQTLGQGPEFLTYFQNEAQLEKSRLLSDRFSAERPKGSFSTLEIQRTEQGDSAMYLCASSSPRSNFEQYFGPGTRLTVT.

This clonotype appeared a single time. V gene TRBV30 combines with J gene TRBJ2-4; D is unresolved. V was trimmed by 1 base and J by 9 bases, leaving 7 bases between them. The germline V gene encodes CDR1 GTSNPN and CDR2 SVGIG (reference sequence). The CDR3 spans 11 residues. This CDR3 is CAWSAPGIQYF. DNA of the CDR3: TGTGCCTGGAGTGCGCCGGGCATTCAGTACTTC.

The chain is built from TRBV21-1 and TRBJ2-3. TRBV21-1 is termed a pseudogene. This CDR3 contains 14 residues. The CDR3 loop reads CASIPHGSADTQYF. The CDR3 DNA follows: TGTGCCAGCATACCGCATGGGTCCGCAGATACGCAGTATTTT.

In its sample, this clonotype was seen a few times. The CDR3 region is CASSRQGSSGGYNEQFF. CDR3 coding DNA: TGCGCCAGCAGCCGACAGGGGAGCAGCGGGGGGTACAATGAGCAGTTCTTC. The chain uses TRBV5-1 and TRBJ2-1; tentatively, D is TRBD2 (9 bases). CDR3 size: 17 residues. CDR1 SGHRS and CDR2 YFSETQ come from the germline V gene. V lost 4 bases, J lost 4 bases, and 21 bases lay in between.

V and J are TRBV5-1 and TRBJ2-1; unclear D gene. The germline gives CDR1 SGHRS, CDR2 YFSETQ. The CDR3 extends over 15 amino acids. V dropped 0 bases and J dropped 2 bases, with 9 bases sitting between them. The CDR3 DNA reads TGCGCCAGCAGCTTGGAGGCAGAACCCTACAATGAGCAGTTCTTC. Translation gives CASSLEAEPYNEQFF.

The chain is built from TRBV7-9 and TRBJ2-7; D is uncertain. CDR1 and CDR2 from the germline V gene are SEHNR and FQNEAQ (reference sequence). The CDR3 consists of 13 residues. Trimming took 1 base from V and 6 from J, leaving 10 bases between them. This CDR3 reads CASSLELAAEQYF. The CDR3 nucleotides read TGTGCCAGCAGCTTAGAACTGGCAGCCGAGCAGTACTTC.

V is TRBV4-2 and J is TRBJ2-1, with D uncertain. CDR3 length equals 13 residues. Germline values: CDR1 LGHNA, CDR2 YNFKEQ. Trimming cost V 4 bases and J 13 bases, with 17 bases left between them. The CDR3 spells CASSPPGQETQFF. CDR3 DNA: TGTGCCAGCAGCCCTCCCGGGCAAGAGACCCAGTTCTTC.

This clonotype was seen a handful of times. The V call is TRBV29-1, the J call TRBJ2-7; tentative D call: TRBD1 (5 bases). Trimming pared 7 bases from V and 0 bases from J, leaving 19 bases between. From germline, CDR1 is SQVTM and CDR2 ANQGSEA. CDR3 length equals 15 residues. Written as DNA, the CDR3 is TGCAGCGCCCAGGGAAAGGGCCCCAACTCCTACGAGCAGTACTTC. This translates into CSAQGKGPNSYEQYF.

This sequence joins TRBV4-3 and TRBJ2-6; D possibly matches TRBD1 or TRBD2 (5 bases each). Germline V gives CDR1 LGHNA, CDR2 YSLEER. CDR3 length equals 16 residues. V was cut by 1 base and J by 0 bases, with 7 bases left in between. CDR3 bases: TGCGCCAGCAGCCAAGTCGGGACCTCTGGGGCCAACGTCCTGACTTTC. This gives the protein CASSQVGTSGANVLTF.

This clonotype was counted between two and nine times. The chain employs TRBV20-1 and TRBJ2-6; TRBD1 is a possible D gene (6 bases). Trimming removed 3 bases from V and 1 base from J, with 10 bases in between. CDR1 is DFQATT, CDR2 SNEGSKA, per germline (reference sequence). This CDR3 contains 15 residues. This CDR3 is CSASQTGSGANVLTF. The CDR3 DNA is TGCAGTGCTAGCCAGACAGGTTCTGGGGCCAACGTCCTGACTTTC.

This clonotype was seen more than once but under ten times. V usage is TRBV5-1 and J usage is TRBJ2-1; 8 bases match TRBD2. Looked up from germline, CDR1 is SGHRS and CDR2 is YFSETQ. Trimming at V came to 2 bases and at J to 8 bases, leaving 3 bases not matched to a gene. CDR3 length: 13 amino acids. DNA for the CDR3: TGCGCCAGCAGCTTAGCGGGAGCGGATGAGCAGTTCTTC. Its protein product is CASSLAGADEQFF.

This chain joins TRBV4-2 and TRBJ2-7; no reliable D call. The V end was cut by 8 bases, the J end by 3 bases, with 14 bases between. CDR1 LGHNA and CDR2 YNFKEQ come from the germline V gene. The CDR3 covers 13 residues. This chain's CDR3 is CASSVMGSYEQYF. The DNA of the CDR3 is TGTGCCAGCTCTGTAATGGGTAGCTACGAGCAGTACTTC.

The rearrangement joins TRBV20-1 to TRBJ2-7, with TRBD1 matching 7 bases. The J call may be incorrect, as the DNA end agrees better with TRBJ2-1. The CDR3 covers 14 residues. Looked up from germline, CDR1 is DFQATT and CDR2 is SNEGSKA (reference sequence). The CDR3 spells CSARQGESSYEQFF. As DNA, the CDR3 is TGCAGTGCCAGACAGGGTGAGAGCTCCTACGAGCAGTTCTTC.

As to this clonotype: This may stem from a read error, because a much larger clone lies one nucleotide away. This chain connects TRBV2 to TRBJ1-2; perhaps TRBD1 as D (5 bases). The CDR3 spans 12 residues. V lost 7 bases, J lost 4 bases, and 10 bases lay in between. Germline-derived CDR1 and CDR2 are SNHLY and FYNNEI. The CDR3 loop is CASKIGGYGYTF. DNA of the CDR3: TGTGCCAGCAAAATCGGGGGCTATGGCTACACCTTC.

The V call is TRBV12-3 or TRBV12-4, the J call TRBJ1-5; a weak D match, TRBD1 (6 bases). V lost 7 bases and J lost 4, with 14 bases in between. CDR3 length: 14 residues. The CDR3 here is CASTHRTANQPQHF. CDR3 coding DNA: TGTGCCAGCACTCACAGGACAGCGAATCAGCCCCAGCATTTT.

V is TRBV7-8 and J is TRBJ2-3; the D gene is possibly TRBD2 (6 bases). The CDR3 loop spans 14 amino acids. The V end was cut by 3 bases, the J end by 2 bases, with 9 bases between. Per germline, CDR1 SGHVS and CDR2 FQNEAQ. CDR3 in DNA: TGTGCCAGCAGCTTGAGGAGGGACACAGATACGCAGTATTTT. Amino acid sequence: CASSLRRDTDTQYF.

This clonotype has more than one count but fewer than ten. This chain uses TRBV12-5 with TRBJ2-5; D is uncertain. With 1 base removed from V and 3 bases from J, the gap between germline ends came to 9 bases. This CDR3 comprises 14 residues. The V gene's germline CDR1 is LGHNT and CDR2 FRNRAP. CDR3 protein: CASGLGTYEETQYF. CDR3 bases: TGTGCTAGTGGTTTGGGGACCTACGAAGAGACCCAGTACTTC.

This clonotype was counted a few times. V and J are TRBV7-9 and TRBJ1-2, with TRBD1 matching over 11 bases. CDR1 and CDR2 from the germline V gene are SEHNR and FQNEAQ (reference sequence). The J segment lost 7 bases and the V segment lost 5 bases, leaving 3 bases of the junction unmatched. There are 13 residues in the CDR3. The CDR3 bases are TGTGCCAGCAGCCTAGGACAGGGGGCTGGCTACACCTTC. Its protein product is CASSLGQGAGYTF.

J is TRBJ2-3 and V is TRBV11-2; no clear D gene. This CDR3 is built from 14 residues. V was cut by 7 bases and J by 0 bases, with 11 bases left in between. Per germline, CDR1 SGHAT and CDR2 FQNNGV. DNA for the CDR3: TGTGCCAGCACAGAGACAACTAGCACAGATACGCAGTATTTT. This gives the protein CASTETTSTDTQYF.

This clonotype came up a few times. The V and J genes are TRBV3-1 and TRBJ2-7; TRBD2 aligns across 7 bases. Losses at the gene ends were 8 bases for V and 3 bases for J; bases not matched to a gene: 7. The germline CDR1 and CDR2 sequences are LGHDT and YNNKEL (reference sequence). CDR3 length equals 13 residues. The CDR3 DNA follows: TGTGCCAGCGAGAGTGGCGGGAGCTACGAGCAGTACTTC. Translating it yields CASESGGSYEQYF.

This clonotype was counted a few times. V usage is TRBV28 and J usage is TRBJ2-3; 7 positions match TRBD2. The CDR3 runs 18 residues. Germline assignment: CDR1 MDHEN and CDR2 SYDVKM. V gave up 5 bases and J gave up 4 bases; unmatched junction bases: 18. The chain's CDR3 is CASSGRPLTIGGSDTQYF. CDR3 in DNA: TGTGCCAGCAGTGGGAGACCACTGACGATCGGGGGGTCAGATACGCAGTATTTT.

V is TRBV4-3 and J is TRBJ2-1; 7 positions match TRBD2. This CDR3 has 13 residues. V shed 3 bases, J shed 5 bases, and the junction held 1 base outside the gene matches. Germline CDR1 and CDR2: LGHNA and YSLEER. CDR3 DNA: TGCGCCAGCAGCCACCGGGAGGACAATGAGCAGTTCTTC. Encoded protein: CASSHREDNEQFF.

The rearrangement joins TRBV6-2 or TRBV6-3 to TRBJ1-5; 7 bases match TRBD1. CDR3 length: 15 amino acids. The germline CDR1 and CDR2 sequences are MNHEY and SVGEGT. The J segment lost 7 bases and the V segment lost 2 bases, leaving 8 bases of the junction unmatched. The CDR3 region has the DNA TGTGCCAGCAGTTACCAGACAGGGAGCGGGCAGCCCCAGCATTTT. It encodes CASSYQTGSGQPQHF.

This clonotype was seen a few times. At one boundary the junction diverges from the germline segment, which might be a read error. The chain carries TRBV6-2 or TRBV6-3 and TRBJ1-2; D might be TRBD1 (5 bases). The CDR3 has 12 residues. Per germline, CDR1 MNHEY and CDR2 SVGEGT. CDR3: CASRPDTYGYTF. The CDR3 nucleotides read TGTGCCAGCAGACCGGACACCTATGGTTACACCTTC.

V gene TRBV6-5 combines with J gene TRBJ2-5; no firm D call. The CDR3 extends over 15 amino acids. The V and J ends lost 2 bases and 4 bases respectively, with 14 bases between them. Germline values: CDR1 MNHEY, CDR2 SVGAGI. The CDR3 reads CASSYPNGGIETQYF. For the CDR3, the DNA is TGTGCCAGCAGTTACCCCAATGGCGGCATAGAGACCCAGTACTTC.

This rearrangement joins TRBV14 to TRBJ2-1, with D possibly TRBD2 on 5 matching bases. V shed 3 bases and J shed 2 bases, with 20 bases lying between them. CDR1 is SGHDN and CDR2 is FVKESK in the germline V gene. This CDR3 has 18 residues. CDR3 DNA sequence: TGTGCCAGCAGCCAGCTCATGGGAGTTTCGGTAGCCTACAATGAGCAGTTCTTC. Translating it yields CASSQLMGVSVAYNEQFF.

The V call is TRBV15, the J call TRBJ1-2, with D unclear. V gave up 0 bases and J gave up 5 bases, with 7 bases separating them. The CDR3 runs to 13 residues. The germline gives CDR1 LNHNV, CDR2 YYDKDF (reference sequence). This CDR3 is CATSRDGRYGYTF. In DNA, the CDR3 is TGTGCCACCAGCAGAGATGGGAGGTATGGCTACACCTTC.